This T cell receptor beta chain came from a study of T cell repertoires in cytomegalovirus infection. On the study more broadly: CMV infection and matching HLA type were both indicated by public TCR beta signatures. General study results and limits: Individuals carrying CMV plus the relevant HLA were identified by cumulative frequency of public TCR beta families. HLA-C-restricted CMV clonotypes gave the most frequent clonotype in two of eight donors.

TCRdb ran MiXCR on the reads and lists one entry per CDR3 protein. Here the sample spans 740,000 or so distinct CDR3 sequences, 35% being singletons. This CDR3 comprises 20 residues. Per the germline V gene, CDR1 is MGHRA and CDR2 is YSYEKL. With respect to this clonotype: No antigen is known for it. Germline and junction disagree at one end, which may indicate a read error.

This TCR derives from a human donor in good health (CMV status not recorded). Some clones in this sample may be carry-over from other donors' samples. The chain is built from TRBV4-1 and TRBJ2-2; TRBD2 matches at 10 bases. Sequencing input: PBMCs. DNA of the CDR3: TGTGCCAGCAGCCAAGCCCTGTGGGCTAGCGGGAGTCGGGGCACCGGGGAGCTGTTTTTT. Translated: CASSQALWASGSRGTGELFF.